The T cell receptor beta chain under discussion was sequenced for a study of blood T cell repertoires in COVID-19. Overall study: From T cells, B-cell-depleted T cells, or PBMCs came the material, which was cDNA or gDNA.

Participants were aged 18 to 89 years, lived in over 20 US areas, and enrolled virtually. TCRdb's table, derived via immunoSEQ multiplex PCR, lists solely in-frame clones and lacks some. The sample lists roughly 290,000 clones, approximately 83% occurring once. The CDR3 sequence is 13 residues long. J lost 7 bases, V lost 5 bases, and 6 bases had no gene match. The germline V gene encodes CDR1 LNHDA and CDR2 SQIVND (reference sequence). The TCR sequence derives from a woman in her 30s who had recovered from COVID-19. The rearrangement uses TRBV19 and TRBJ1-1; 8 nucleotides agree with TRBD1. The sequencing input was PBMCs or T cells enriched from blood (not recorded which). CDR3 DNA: TGTGCCAGTAGTGAACAGGGGGTTGGTGAAGCTTTCTTT. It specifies CASSEQGVGEAFF.